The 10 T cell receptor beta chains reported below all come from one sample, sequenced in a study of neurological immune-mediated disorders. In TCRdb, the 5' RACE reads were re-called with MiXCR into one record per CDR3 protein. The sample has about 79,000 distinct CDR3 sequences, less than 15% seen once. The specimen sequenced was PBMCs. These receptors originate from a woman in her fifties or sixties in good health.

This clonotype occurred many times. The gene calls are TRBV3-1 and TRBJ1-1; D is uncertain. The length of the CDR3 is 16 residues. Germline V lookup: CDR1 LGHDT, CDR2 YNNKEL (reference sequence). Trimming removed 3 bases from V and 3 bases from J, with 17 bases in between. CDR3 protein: CASSHRSGPRHTEAFF. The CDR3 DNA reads TGTGCCAGCAGCCATCGCAGCGGACCCCGGCACACTGAAGCTTTCTTT. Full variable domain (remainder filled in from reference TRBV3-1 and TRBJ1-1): DTAVSQTPKYLVTQMGNDKSIKCEQNLGHDTMYWYKQDSKKFLKIMFSYNNKELIINETVPNRFSPKSPDKAHLNLHINSLELGDSAVYFCASSHRSGPRHTEAFFGQGTRLTVV.

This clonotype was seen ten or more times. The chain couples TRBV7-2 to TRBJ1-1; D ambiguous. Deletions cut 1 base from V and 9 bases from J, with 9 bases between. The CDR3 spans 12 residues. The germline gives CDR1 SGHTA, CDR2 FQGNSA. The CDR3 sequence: CASSLDSNQAFF. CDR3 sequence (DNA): TGTGCCAGCAGCTTAGATTCAAACCAAGCTTTCTTT.

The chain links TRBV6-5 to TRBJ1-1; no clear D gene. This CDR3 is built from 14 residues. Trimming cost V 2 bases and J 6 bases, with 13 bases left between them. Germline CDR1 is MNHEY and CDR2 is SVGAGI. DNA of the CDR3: TGTGCCAGCAGTTACAATTTTGGTTGGGCTGAAGCTTTCTTT. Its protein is CASSYNFGWAEAFF.

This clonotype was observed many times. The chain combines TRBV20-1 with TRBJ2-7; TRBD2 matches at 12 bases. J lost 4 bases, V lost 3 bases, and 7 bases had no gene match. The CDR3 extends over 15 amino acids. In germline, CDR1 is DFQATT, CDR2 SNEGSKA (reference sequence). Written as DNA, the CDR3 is TGCAGTGCTAGGGTACTAGCGGGGGGCCTATACGAGCAGTACTTC. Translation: CSARVLAGGLYEQYF.

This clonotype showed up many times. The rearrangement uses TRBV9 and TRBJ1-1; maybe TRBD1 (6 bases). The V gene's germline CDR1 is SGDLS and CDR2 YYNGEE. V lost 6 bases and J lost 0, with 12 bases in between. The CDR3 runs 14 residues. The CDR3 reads CASTRDTMNTEAFF. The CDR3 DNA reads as TGTGCCAGCACACGGGACACAATGAACACTGAAGCTTTCTTT.

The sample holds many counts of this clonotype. CDR3 sequence reads: CSVTQAPSGTDTQYF. CDR3 sequence (DNA): TGCAGTGTCACACAGGCGCCAAGCGGTACAGATACGCAGTATTTT. This chain uses TRBV20-1 with TRBJ2-3; D tentatively fits TRBD1 or TRBD2 (5 bases each). Germline V gives CDR1 DFQATT, CDR2 SNEGSKA (reference sequence). V lost 7 bases to trimming and J lost 3 bases, with 20 bases between them. The CDR3 is 15 amino acids.

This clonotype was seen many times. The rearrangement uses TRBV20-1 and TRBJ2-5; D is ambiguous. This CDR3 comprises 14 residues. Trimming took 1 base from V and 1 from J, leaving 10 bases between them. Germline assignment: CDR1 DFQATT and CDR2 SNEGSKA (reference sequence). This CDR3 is CSARGDIFQETQYF. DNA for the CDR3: TGCAGTGCTAGAGGCGACATATTCCAAGAGACCCAGTACTTC.

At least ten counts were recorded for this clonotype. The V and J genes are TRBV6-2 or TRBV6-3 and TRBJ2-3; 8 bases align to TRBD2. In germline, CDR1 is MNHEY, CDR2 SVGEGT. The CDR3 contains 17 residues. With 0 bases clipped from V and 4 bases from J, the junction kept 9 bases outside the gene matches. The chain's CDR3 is CASSYSVREGPPDTQYF. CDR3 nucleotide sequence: TGTGCCAGCAGTTACTCGGTCCGGGAGGGCCCCCCAGATACGCAGTATTTT.

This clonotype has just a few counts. This CDR3 reads CASSLNDPRTDTQYF. CDR3 bases: TGTGCCAGCAGCTTAAACGATCCTCGCACAGATACGCAGTATTTT. The genes are TRBV5-5 and TRBJ2-3; D remains ambiguous. This CDR3 has 15 residues. Germline V gives CDR1 SGHKS, CDR2 YYEKEE (reference sequence). Trimming took 2 bases from V and 1 from J, leaving 11 bases between them. The full variable domain, completed using reference TRBV5-5 and TRBJ2-3, is DAGVTQSPTHLIKTRGQQVTLRCSPISGHKSVSWYQQVLGQGPQFIFQYYEKEERGRGNFPDRFSARQFPNYSSELNVNALLLGDSALYLCASSLNDPRTDTQYFGPGTRLTVL.

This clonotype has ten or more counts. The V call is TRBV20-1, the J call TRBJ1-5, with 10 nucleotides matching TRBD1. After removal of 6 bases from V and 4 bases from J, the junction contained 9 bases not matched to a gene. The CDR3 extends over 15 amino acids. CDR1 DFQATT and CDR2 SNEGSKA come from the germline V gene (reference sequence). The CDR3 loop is CSAATGTGVNQPQHF. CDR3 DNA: TGCAGTGCGGCGACCGGGACAGGGGTTAATCAGCCCCAGCATTTT.